This TCR beta chain was captured in a study of tumor and adjacent non-tumor tissue in lung cancer. Study-level background: Each sample yielded 3.5 million to 5 million productive TCRbeta reads on average. Study results and limitations: Patients with more diverse tumor TCRs had worse survival.

This sample's RNA came from whole unsorted tissue. The CDR3 loop spans 14 amino acids. V lost 7 bases and J lost 12, with 21 bases in between. The germline CDR1 and CDR2 sequences are MNHEY and SVGAGI. On this clonotype: What it binds is not known.

A modified ARM-PCR protocol with three rounds of nested PCR amplified TCRbeta. MiXCR, run by TCRdb on the multiplex PCR reads, gives a single entry per CDR3 protein. The data show around 86,000 distinct CDR3 sequences, with roughly 72% seen just once and around 9.6% held by the top ten. The chain has TRBV6-5 and TRBJ2-2, with TRBD1 as a possible D gene (5 bases). Sequences were obtained from lung tumor tissue. This clonotype originated in a woman between 40 and 50 years old with non-small cell lung cancer. CDR3 protein: CASTGHLNTWKLFF. DNA for the CDR3: TGTGCCAGCACTGGACATTTGAACACCTGGAAGCTGTTTTTT.